What follows are 4 T cell receptor beta chains derived from one specimen sequenced in a study of shared clonotypes between healthy human individuals. The assay was immunoSEQ multiplex PCR, and TCRdb's table has in-frame clones only and misses some. Of approximately 530,000 clones in the sample, roughly 95% were seen once. The sequencing input was naive CD4+ T cells sorted from blood. The subset here: CD45RA+ positively selected. These receptors were collected from a woman aged 30 to 39 in good health.

The chain combines TRBV6-5 with TRBJ2-3; D call uncertain. Trimming pared 6 bases from V and 0 bases from J, leaving 10 bases between. Germline V gene data show CDR1 as MNHEY and CDR2 as SVGAGI. The CDR3 contains 14 residues. As DNA, the CDR3 is TGTGCCAGCAGCTCGGGTCTCAGCACAGATACGCAGTATTTT. Translating it yields CASSSGLSTDTQYF.

The chain links TRBV27 to TRBJ2-4, with 7 positions matching TRBD1. Germline CDR1 MNHEY, CDR2 SMNVEV (reference sequence). V was pared by 3 bases and J by 2 bases, with 10 bases of the junction left unmatched. This CDR3 has 17 amino acids. CDR3 nucleotides: TGTGCCAGCAGTTTTCCTAGGGGGCTCCTGTCCAAAAACATTCAGTACTTC. This translates into CASSFPRGLLSKNIQYF.

The V call is TRBV28, the J call TRBJ2-1; no firm D call. V lost 8 bases to trimming and J lost 11 bases, with 22 bases between them. In germline, CDR1 is MDHEN, CDR2 SYDVKM. The CDR3 sequence is 14 residues long. The CDR3 sequence: CASLPATPVAKQFF. In DNA, the CDR3 is TGTGCCAGCCTCCCGGCGACTCCCGTCGCCAAGCAGTTCTTC.

The chain links TRBV5-3 to TRBJ2-7, with 8 bases aligning to TRBD1. TRBV5-3 is treated as an ORF (open reading frame) with a function not yet certain. The trim removed 1 base at V and 4 bases at J, leaving 4 bases unmatched. This CDR3 contains 14 residues. In DNA form, the CDR3 reads TGTGCCAGAAGCTTGAGTGGACAGGGTTACGAGCAGTACTTC. Encoded protein: CARSLSGQGYEQYF.